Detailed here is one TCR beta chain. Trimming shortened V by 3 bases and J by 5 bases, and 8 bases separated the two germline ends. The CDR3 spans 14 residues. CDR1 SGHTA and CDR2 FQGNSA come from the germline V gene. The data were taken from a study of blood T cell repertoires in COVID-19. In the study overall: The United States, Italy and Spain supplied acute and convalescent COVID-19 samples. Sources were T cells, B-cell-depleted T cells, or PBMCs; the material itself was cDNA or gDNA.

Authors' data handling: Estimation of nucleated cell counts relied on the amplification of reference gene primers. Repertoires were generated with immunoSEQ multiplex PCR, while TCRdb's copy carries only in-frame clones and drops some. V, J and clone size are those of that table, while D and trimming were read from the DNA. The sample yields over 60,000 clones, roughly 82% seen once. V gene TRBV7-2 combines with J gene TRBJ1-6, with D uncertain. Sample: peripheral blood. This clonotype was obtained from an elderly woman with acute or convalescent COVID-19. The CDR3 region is CASSFAAHNSPLHF. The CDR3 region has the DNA TGTGCCAGCAGCTTTGCAGCGCATAATTCACCCCTCCACTTT.